This T cell receptor (beta chain) was recovered during a study of technical replicates of blood from a handful of donors. Germline values: CDR1 MNHEY, CDR2 SMNVEV (reference sequence). V lost 3 bases to trimming and J lost 0 bases; unmatched junction nucleotides: 4. The CDR3 is 15 residues long. Here immunoSEQ multiplex PCR was the method, and the copy in TCRdb shows in-frame clones only, minus some. Of 58,000 or so clones in the sample, about 86% were seen once. This chain links TRBV27 with TRBJ2-5; 7 bases match TRBD1. The sample was PBMCs. This clonotype originated in a human donor in good health. Some clones in this sample may be carry-over from other donors' samples. CDR3 residues: CASSLGQLYQETQYF. CDR3 in DNA: TGTGCCAGCAGTTTGGGACAGCTGTACCAAGAGACCCAGTACTTC.